This T cell receptor beta chain was identified during a study of T cells in Graves' hyperthyroidism and ophthalmopathy. Study-wide findings and caveats: Stable hyperthyroidism was told apart from ophthalmopathy by a model built on 13 V-J features. With a median lead of 6.5 months before onset, the model predicted ophthalmopathy.

Germline CDR1 reads MNHNS; CDR2 reads SASEGT. V dropped 1 base and J dropped 3 bases, with 7 bases sitting between them. The CDR3 has 14 amino acids. About this clonotype itself: Its specificity is unknown.

From RNA transcripts, TCR beta CDR3 regions were amplified. Using the HTBI primer set, a first-round RT-PCR was run on the TCR CDR3. TCRdb called the multiplex PCR reads again in MiXCR, with one record for every CDR3 protein. The data contain some 400,000 distinct CDR3 sequences, approximately 13% of them singletons. The sequencing input was blood. This clonotype was obtained from a young man with Graves' hyperthyroidism that later progressed to Graves' ophthalmopathy. The gene calls are TRBV6-1 and TRBJ1-5; D is unresolved. In DNA form, the CDR3 reads TGTGCCAGCAGTGAAGGGGCAATCAATCAGCCCCAGCATTTT. Protein: CASSEGAINQPQHF.